The 32 T cell receptor beta chains presented below share a single source sample, sequenced in a study of T cells after yellow fever vaccination. TCRdb passed the 5' RACE reads through MiXCR, listing each CDR3 protein once. In the table there are about 230,000 distinct CDR3 sequences, more than 6.5% of which are singletons. The sample consisted of CD4+ T cells sorted from PBMCs, taken on the day of the yellow fever booster vaccination. All receptors derive from a man aged 25 to 40 who received the YFV17D yellow fever vaccine.

The chain combines TRBV14 with TRBJ2-5, with D possibly matching TRBD2 (5 bases). The CDR3 covers 13 residues. The germline V gene encodes CDR1 SGHDN and CDR2 FVKESK. The V end was cut by 9 bases, the J end by 4 bases, with 15 bases between. The CDR3 DNA reads TGTGCCAGAGCAGGACGGGAACCAGAGACCCAGTACTTC. It is translated as CARAGREPETQYF. Based on the CDR3 plus reference TRBV14 and TRBJ2-5, the full variable domain is EAGVTQFPSHSVIEKGQTVTLRCDPISGHDNLYWYRRVMGKEIKFLLHFVKESKQDESGMPNNRFLAERTGGTYSTLKVQPAELEDSGVYFCARAGREPETQYFGPGTRLLVL.

A few counts support this clonotype. This chain uses TRBV7-2 with TRBJ1-4; D gene uncertain. The CDR3 has 15 residues. Trimming removed 5 bases at V and 0 bases at J, with 10 bases between. The germline gives CDR1 SGHTA, CDR2 FQGNSA. Here the CDR3 reads CASSPRPATNEKLFF. In nucleotides, the CDR3 is TGTGCCAGCAGCCCCCGACCTGCAACTAATGAAAAACTGTTTTTT.

The sample holds many counts of this clonotype. The chain combines TRBV5-1 with TRBJ2-1, with D possibly matching TRBD1 (5 bases). Germline-derived CDR1 and CDR2 are SGHRS and YFSETQ. Deletions cut 5 bases from V and 5 bases from J, with 11 bases between. CDR3 size: 13 residues. The CDR3 DNA follows: TGCGCCAGCAGAATAGACAGAAACAATGAGCAGTTCTTC. It is translated as CASRIDRNNEQFF.

This clonotype occurred a few times. The chain combines TRBV7-2 with TRBJ2-1, with TRBD2 matching 12 bases. The CDR3 consists of 17 residues. In germline, CDR1 is SGHTA, CDR2 FQGNSA. Trimming at V came to 5 bases and at J to 8 bases, leaving 13 bases not matched to a gene. The CDR3 DNA reads TGTGCCAGCAGCACAAACTCCCTAGCGGGGGGGGCTTATGAGCAGTTCTTC. It translates to CASSTNSLAGGAYEQFF.

The table lists this clonotype with a few counts. The rearrangement links TRBV4-3 to TRBJ2-3; D is ambiguous. The CDR3 has 15 residues. Trimming cost V 0 bases and J 1 base, with 8 bases left between them. Germline lookup yields CDR1 LGHNA and CDR2 YSLEER. The CDR3 nucleotides read TGCGCCAGCAGCCAAGATCCCGTGCGCACAGATACGCAGTATTTT. Its translation is CASSQDPVRTDTQYF.

The chain is built from TRBV5-1 and TRBJ2-3; 7 positions agree with TRBD1. V shed 0 bases, J shed 2 bases, and the junction held 6 bases outside the gene matches. Germline CDR1 and CDR2: SGHRS and YFSETQ. The CDR3 is 16 amino acids. This chain's CDR3 is CASSLGDSLITDTQYF. The CDR3 DNA reads TGCGCCAGCAGCTTGGGGGACAGTCTAATCACAGATACGCAGTATTTT.

In its sample, this clonotype was seen many times. V usage is TRBV5-6 and J usage is TRBJ1-2; the match to TRBD1 covers 7 bases. Losses at the gene ends were 4 bases for V and 7 bases for J; bases not matched to a gene: 7. Per the germline V gene, CDR1 is SGHDT and CDR2 is YYEEEE. The CDR3 runs to 13 residues. CDR3 region: CASSVYRDSGYTF. The CDR3 region has the DNA TGTGCCAGCAGCGTCTACCGGGACAGTGGCTACACCTTC.

This clonotype was counted at least ten times. V gene TRBV30 combines with J gene TRBJ2-1; 10 nucleotides match TRBD2. V was pared by 4 bases and J by 7 bases, with 10 bases of the junction left unmatched. Germline V gene lookup returns CDR1 GTSNPN and CDR2 SVGIG (reference sequence). The CDR3 covers 15 residues. As DNA, the CDR3 is TGTGCCTGGACCCCCAGCGGGAGGGCCATAAATGAGCAGTTCTTC. As protein: CAWTPSGRAINEQFF.

This clonotype was seen ten or more times. The J gene is TRBJ2-1, the V gene TRBV3-1; possibly TRBD1 or TRBD2 for D (5 bases each). The CDR3 is 12 residues long. From germline, CDR1 is LGHDT and CDR2 YNNKEL (reference sequence). The V end was cut by 4 bases, the J end by 10 bases, with 11 bases between. CDR3 in DNA: TGTGCCAGCAGCCCCACGGGGCAGGAGCAGTTCTTC. Its protein is CASSPTGQEQFF.

This clonotype was recorded many times. The chain has TRBV7-2 and TRBJ2-7; 8 bases are shared with TRBD2. The V gene's germline CDR1 is SGHTA and CDR2 FQGNSA. V shed 2 bases, J shed 6 bases, and the junction held 6 bases outside the gene matches. This CDR3 has 14 residues. Here the CDR3 DNA reads TGTGCCAGCAGCTTATCGGGGGGGCCTAGCGAGCAGTACTTC. Its protein is CASSLSGGPSEQYF.

In its sample, this clonotype was seen many times. The chain joins TRBV5-1 to TRBJ2-2, with D tentatively TRBD1 (6 bases). V lost 4 bases and J 0 bases, leaving 10 bases between the germline ends. This CDR3 is built from 15 residues. Germline V gene sequence: CDR1 SGHRS, CDR2 YFSETQ. CDR3 region: CASSDGQTNTGELFF. The CDR3 nucleotides read TGCGCCAGCAGCGACGGACAGACGAACACCGGGGAGCTGTTTTTT.

This sequence joins TRBV7-9 and TRBJ2-7; 13 positions agree with TRBD2. The germline V gene has CDR1 SEHNR and CDR2 FQNEAQ (reference sequence). The junction had 12 bases not matched to a gene; V was cut back by 6 bases and J by 4 bases. The CDR3 extends over 17 amino acids. The CDR3 DNA reads as TGTGCCAGCAGTTTTCCGGGACTAGCGGGAAAAGAGTACGAGCAGTACTTC. This translates into CASSFPGLAGKEYEQYF.

The rearrangement uses TRBV3-1 and TRBJ2-1, with TRBD2 matching 9 bases. The CDR3 runs 15 residues. Germline V gene data show CDR1 as LGHDT and CDR2 as YNNKEL (reference sequence). V gave up 8 bases and J gave up 4 bases; unmatched junction bases: 9. The CDR3 here is CASCRISGSYNEQFF. CDR3 coding DNA: TGTGCCAGCTGCCGTATTAGCGGGAGTTACAATGAGCAGTTCTTC.

The CDR3 loop is CSARGTGRTYEQYF. The DNA of the CDR3 is TGCAGTGCTAGGGGGACAGGGAGGACCTACGAGCAGTACTTC. This rearrangement joins TRBV20-1 to TRBJ2-7, with 9 bases identical to TRBD1. V lost 3 bases, J lost 2 bases, and 5 bases stayed unmatched. Germline V gives CDR1 DFQATT, CDR2 SNEGSKA (reference sequence). The CDR3 has 14 amino acids.

The chain employs TRBV11-3 and TRBJ2-1; tentative D call: TRBD2 (5 bases). The CDR3 spans 13 residues. With 2 bases removed from V and 8 bases from J, the gap between germline ends came to 10 bases. CDR1 and CDR2 from the germline V gene are SGHNT and YENEEA. CDR3 sequence reads: CASSLTRVDEQFF. The DNA for the CDR3 is TGTGCCAGCAGCTTAACTAGAGTTGATGAGCAGTTCTTC.

The chain employs TRBV19 and TRBJ2-3; 11 bases are shared with TRBD1. J was trimmed by 6 bases and V by 3 bases; bases with no gene match: 2. Germline loops: CDR1 LNHDA, CDR2 SQIVND (reference sequence). CDR3 size: 14 residues. CDR3 DNA sequence: TGTGCCAGTAGTATGGACAGGGGGCGGGATACGCAGTATTTT. Residues: CASSMDRGRDTQYF.

The sample holds many counts of this clonotype. This chain connects TRBV6-5 to TRBJ2-7; TRBD2 matches 13 bases. V was clipped by 4 bases and J by 2 bases; unmatched bases: 5. The length of the CDR3 is 16 residues. Germline assignment: CDR1 MNHEY and CDR2 SVGAGI. CDR3 in DNA: TGTGCCAGCAGTTCACACGGGACTAGCGGGACCTACGAGCAGTACTTC. As protein: CASSSHGTSGTYEQYF.

This clonotype was detected a few times. The genes are TRBV20-1 and TRBJ1-6; D uncertain. This CDR3 contains 15 residues. V was trimmed by 2 bases and J by 4 bases, leaving 12 bases between them. Germline-derived CDR1 and CDR2 are DFQATT and SNEGSKA (reference sequence). The CDR3 region is CSARPVGDYNSPLHF. CDR3 DNA sequence: TGCAGTGCTAGACCCGTGGGCGATTATAATTCACCCCTCCACTTT.

The table lists this clonotype with a few counts. J is TRBJ1-6 and V is TRBV3-1; TRBD1 might be the D (6 bases). This CDR3 is 16 amino acids long. Per germline, CDR1 LGHDT and CDR2 YNNKEL (reference sequence). Trimming cost V 1 base and J 6 bases, with 13 bases left between them. CDR3 in amino acids: CASSQGGQITNSPLHF. The CDR3 nucleotides read TGTGCCAGCAGCCAAGGGGGGCAGATAACTAATTCACCCCTCCACTTT.

In its sample, this clonotype was seen many times. This sequence joins TRBV20-1 and TRBJ2-7; 10 positions match TRBD2. This CDR3 is 16 amino acids long. Germline values: CDR1 DFQATT, CDR2 SNEGSKA (reference sequence). Unmatched junction bases numbered 9, after V lost 0 bases and J lost 4 bases. In nucleotides, the CDR3 is TGCAGTGCTAGAGATATAAAGCTAGCGGGAGTTTACGAGCAGTACTTC. It translates to CSARDIKLAGVYEQYF.

Comment on this clonotype: A read error may be the cause here, since a much bigger clone is one base away. Here the CDR3 reads CASSQDWYQGHTQYF. The CDR3 DNA reads as TGTGCCAGCAGCCAAGACTGGTACCAGGGACATACGCAGTATTTT. The chain employs TRBV4-2 and TRBJ2-3; D is tentatively TRBD1 or TRBD2 (5 bases each). This CDR3 comprises 15 residues. CDR1 is LGHNA, CDR2 YNFKEQ, per germline. The germline V and J ends were trimmed by 0 bases and 7 bases, with 14 bases remaining between them.

This clonotype showed up just a few times. The chain joins TRBV18 to TRBJ2-5; TRBD1 might be the D (5 bases). Germline V CDR1 and CDR2: KGHSH, LQKENI. With 5 bases removed from V and 2 bases from J, the gap between germline ends came to 9 bases. This CDR3 has 13 residues. CDR3 loop: CASSNRFQETQYF. DNA for the CDR3: TGTGCCAGCTCAAACAGGTTTCAAGAGACCCAGTACTTC.

This clonotype was detected a few times. This chain links TRBV7-2 with TRBJ2-1; D gene ambiguous. Trimming stripped 1 base from V and 0 bases from J, with 7 bases between. CDR1 SGHTA and CDR2 FQGNSA come from the germline V gene. CDR3 length: 15 residues. The CDR3 DNA reads as TGTGCCAGCAGCTTAGTGCTCCACTCCTACAATGAGCAGTTCTTC. It is translated as CASSLVLHSYNEQFF.

In this sample, this clonotype turned up a few times. The chain has TRBV23-1 and TRBJ2-5; 7 bases are a match to TRBD2. TRBV23-1 is designated an ORF whose function remains uncertain. The CDR3 has 13 amino acids. V gave up 4 bases and J gave up 6 bases; unmatched junction bases: 5. CDR3 loop: CASSLRGGQTQYF. The CDR3 DNA sequence: TGCGCCAGCAGTCTAAGGGGAGGGCAGACCCAGTACTTC.

This clonotype was counted at least ten times. The chain carries TRBV29-1 and TRBJ2-2; no firm D call. The CDR3 is made up of 12 amino acids. Germline lookup yields CDR1 SQVTM and CDR2 ANQGSEA. Between the trimmed V and J ends, which lost 8 bases and 6 bases, there was a span of 13 bases. This CDR3 is CSLSSGSGELFF. The CDR3 DNA reads TGCAGCCTTTCGAGTGGGTCCGGGGAGCTGTTTTTT.

V usage is TRBV4-1 and J usage is TRBJ2-7; D uncertain. CDR3 length equals 15 residues. The germline V and J ends were trimmed by 1 base and 4 bases, with 14 bases remaining between them. Germline CDR1 reads MGHRA; CDR2 reads YSYEKL. DNA for the CDR3: TGCGCCAGCAGCCAAGGCACAGCCGGGCGTTACGAGCAGTACTTC. Protein product: CASSQGTAGRYEQYF.

V usage is TRBV6-4 and J usage is TRBJ2-1, with D tentatively TRBD2 (6 bases). Trimming left V 6 bases short and J 9 bases short, with 18 bases between. Germline V CDR1 and CDR2: MRHNA, SNTAGT. This CDR3 has 14 amino acids. The CDR3 sequence: CASSKTGVGGEQFF. In DNA, the CDR3 is TGTGCCAGCAGCAAGACGGGAGTAGGAGGTGAGCAGTTCTTC.

This clonotype was seen more than once but under ten times. J is TRBJ1-4 and V is TRBV27; D gene uncertain. The CDR3 totals 14 residues. CDR1 MNHEY and CDR2 SMNVEV come from the germline V gene (reference sequence). Between the trimmed V and J ends, which lost 3 bases and 8 bases, there was a span of 13 bases. CDR3 region: CASSFALSGEKLFF. The CDR3 DNA sequence: TGTGCCAGCAGTTTCGCCCTGAGCGGCGAAAAACTGTTTTTT.

This clonotype occurred a few times. The genes are TRBV11-2 and TRBJ2-7; the D is unclear. Germline V CDR1 and CDR2: SGHAT, FQNNGV. The germline V and J ends were trimmed by 0 bases and 3 bases, with 6 bases remaining between them. This CDR3 is 13 amino acids long. CDR3 bases: TGTGCCAGCAGCTTAGATTCCATCTACGAGCAGTACTTC. Its protein is CASSLDSIYEQYF.

This clonotype was seen a handful of times. The chain recombines TRBV28 with TRBJ2-7; D is possibly TRBD1 or TRBD2 (6 bases each). The CDR3 consists of 13 residues. Trimming removed 8 bases from V and 3 bases from J, with 14 bases in between. From germline, CDR1 is MDHEN and CDR2 SYDVKM. The CDR3 spells CASGRGLLYEQYF. The CDR3 DNA reads as TGTGCCAGCGGACGGGGGCTTCTCTACGAGCAGTACTTC.

There are a few counts of this clonotype. The chain combines TRBV7-2 with TRBJ2-1, with D unresolved. In germline, CDR1 is SGHTA, CDR2 FQGNSA. CDR3 size: 14 residues. V shed 5 bases and J shed 1 base, with 9 bases lying between them. The CDR3 DNA sequence: TGTGCCAGCAGCCCTGCGTGGTCCTACAATGAGCAGTTCTTC. Encoded protein: CASSPAWSYNEQFF.

The chain uses TRBV7-9 and TRBJ2-7, with 12 bases aligning to TRBD1. CDR1 and CDR2 (germline): SEHNR, FQNEAQ (reference sequence). The CDR3 runs to 15 residues. V lost 5 bases to trimming and J lost 3 bases; unmatched junction nucleotides: 5. The CDR3 protein is CASSLRDRGLYEQYF. DNA for the CDR3: TGTGCCAGCAGCCTACGGGACAGGGGGCTCTACGAGCAGTACTTC.